This T cell receptor beta chain originates from a study of blood T cell repertoires in COVID-19 (dated by TCRdb to 2018 to 2020). With respect to the entire study: The collaborator samples originated in the United States, Italy and Spain and spanned the acute and convalescent phases of COVID-19. The prospective study material was composed of cDNA or gDNA derived from T cells, B-cell-depleted T cells, or PBMCs. Deeply sampled blood TCRbeta repertoires from subjects exposed to, actively infected with, or recovered from COVID-19 were included in the dataset. A freely available public database, intended as a resource for researchers studying the immune response to SARS-CoV-2, is where the repertoires were released. The samples were drawn from the first 160 participants of the ongoing ImmuneRACE study and from 1,254 subjects provided by 6 global collaborators. Sample metadata almost always included a de-identified subject ID, COVID-19 status, age in years and sex. HLA class I and class II types, where available, came from metadata supplied by the sample provider rather than from assay-based typing. Results the study describes overall, beyond this receptor: How much clinical and demographic metadata was included differed by source and by participant, and the metadata was provided uncurated.

Counted from cysteine to phenylalanine, this CDR3 has 17 amino acids. The CDR3 DNA has 51 bases and is translated from base 1. The germline V gene encodes CDR1 LNHNV and CDR2 YYDKDF (reference sequence). The V end gives up 0 bases and the J end 1 base, leaving 4 bases in the junction not matched to a gene. Enrolling through a virtual design, the prospective study's participants ranged in age from roughly 18 to 90 years and lived across approximately 25 United States geographic areas. To assign participants to cohorts, the prospective study relied on clinical history that participants themselves reported in a screening survey and a study questionnaire. Mobile phlebotomists in the prospective study collected whole blood, serum and a nasopharyngeal or oropharyngeal swab from every participant. Additional blood draws and questionnaires over an approximately two-month period could optionally be provided by prospective study participants. Before DNA extraction, blood samples from the prospective study were shipped at room temperature or frozen.

On this clone: Its recognized antigen is unknown. No much larger clone exists at a distance of one base, and base qualities are not known.

TCRbeta CDR3 regions were amplified from genomic DNA using the immunoSEQ Assay, a bias-controlled multiplex PCR. The study's processing was this. Nucleated cell counts per sample were estimated from amplification of reference gene primers within the assay. To quantify the absolute abundance of each unique TCRbeta CDR3 rearrangement, sequence reads were collapsed and filtered. For each sample, productive Simpson clonality was calculated by taking the square root of Simpson's diversity index across productive rearrangements. The source is immuneACCESS, and TCRdb retained only in-frame sequences with V and J called. Part of the clones is not carried over; for the studies checked, unresolved V genes explain less than half of this, and the remainder is unexplained. That table is the source of V, J and clone size, and D and trimming were worked out from the DNA. For this sample the table gives approximately 210,000 clones, of which around 81% were detected only once. Clones ranked in the top ten supply just under 9% of the sample.

The chain uses TRBV15 and TRBJ1-1; 11 central nucleotides agree with TRBD1. The receptor comes from a woman between 45 and 65 years old with acute COVID-19. Sequencing was performed on PBMCs or T cells enriched from blood (not recorded which). For the CDR3, the sequence is CATSRDKDRGRNTEAFF. In nucleotide form, the sequence is TGTGCCACCAGCAGAGACAAGGACAGGGGGCGGAACACTGAAGCTTTCTTT.